These 8 T cell receptor beta chains were sequenced from one sample in a study of shared clonotypes between healthy human individuals. In the naive CD8 group, cells lacked CD45RO and were positively selected for CCR7, so terminally differentiated effector memory CD45RA+ cells were left out. Assay: immunoSEQ multiplex PCR; the TCRdb copy retains only in-frame clones and omits some. The table has millions of clones, about 95% seen once. The sample taken for sequencing was naive CD8+ T cells sorted from blood. The receptor set was obtained from a man in his late teens or twenties in good health.

This chain joins TRBV4-3 and TRBJ2-7; D may be TRBD1 or TRBD2 (5 bases each). The CDR3 has 15 amino acids. In germline, CDR1 is LGHNA, CDR2 YSLEER. The V gene lost 1 base and the J gene lost 2 bases, with 12 bases spanning the gap. The CDR3 sequence: CASSQGPGQAYEQYF. CDR3 nucleotides: TGCGCCAGCAGCCAAGGGCCGGGGCAGGCCTACGAGCAGTACTTC.

The chain employs TRBV28 and TRBJ1-5; D is undetermined. The V gene lost 5 bases and the J gene lost 6 bases, with 11 bases spanning the gap. The CDR3 is 13 residues long. Per germline, CDR1 MDHEN and CDR2 SYDVKM. DNA for the CDR3: TGTGCCAGCAGTATTGGGGTCGTTCAGCCCCAGCATTTT. As protein: CASSIGVVQPQHF.

This clone was recorded once. The junction differs from germline at one of its ends, possibly a read error. The chain employs TRBV7-7 and TRBJ2-1; D is possibly TRBD2 (5 bases). Germline-derived CDR1 and CDR2 are SSHAT and FNYEAQ (reference sequence). The CDR3 contains 15 residues. The CDR3 loop reads CASSLERSSYNEQFF. The DNA of the CDR3 is TGTGCTAGCAGCTTGGAGCGGAGCTCCTACAATGAGCAGTTCTTC. The complete variable domain, with remaining parts taken from reference TRBV7-7 and TRBJ2-1, reads GAGVSQSPRYKVTKRGQDVTLRCDPISSHATLYWYQQALGQGPEFLTYFNYEAQPDKSGLPSDRFSAERPEGSISTLTIQRTEQRDSAMYRCASSLERSSYNEQFFGPGTRLTVL.

As to this clone: A read error is likely here: a far larger clone is one base away. This sample also contains other DNA sequences that code for the same CDR3. V usage is TRBV28 and J usage is TRBJ1-1; tentatively, D is TRBD1 (5 bases). The CDR3 has 14 residues. V gave up 2 bases and J gave up 0 bases, with 7 bases separating them. Per the germline V gene, CDR1 is MDHEN and CDR2 is SYDVKM. The CDR3 sequence is CASSLRGLNTEAFF. The CDR3, as DNA: TGTGCCAGCAGTTTAAGGGGCCTGAACACTGAAGCTTTCTTT.

The chain employs TRBV25-1 and TRBJ1-3; D perhaps matches TRBD1 (5 bases). Trimming removed 3 bases from V and 3 bases from J, with 9 bases in between. The length of the CDR3 is 14 residues. Germline V lookup: CDR1 MGHDK, CDR2 SYGVNS. The CDR3: CASSDAGFGNTIYF. The CDR3 nucleotides read TGTGCCAGCAGTGATGCAGGGTTTGGAAACACCATATATTTT. The full variable domain, completed using reference TRBV25-1 and TRBJ1-3, is EADIYQTPRYLVIGTGKKITLECSQTMGHDKMYWYQQDPGMELHLIHYSYGVNSTEKGDLSSESTVSRIRTEHFPLTLESARPSHTSQYLCASSDAGFGNTIYFGEGSWLTVV.

The chain couples TRBV19 to TRBJ2-7, with a possible D match to TRBD2 (6 bases). The CDR3 is 15 residues long. The germline V gene encodes CDR1 LNHDA and CDR2 SQIVND (reference sequence). Trimming removed 3 bases at V and 4 bases at J, with 16 bases between. The CDR3 loop reads CASSIGGDSQYEQYF. CDR3 coding DNA: TGTGCCAGTAGTATCGGCGGGGATTCCCAATACGAGCAGTACTTC.

The chain has TRBV7-9 and TRBJ1-2, with TRBD1 matching 8 bases. Germline values: CDR1 SEHNR, CDR2 FQNEAQ (reference sequence). V was clipped by 2 bases and J by 4 bases; unmatched bases: 9. The CDR3 loop spans 16 amino acids. The CDR3 loop is CASSLPGQAPPYGYTF. The DNA for the CDR3 is TGTGCCAGCAGCTTACCGGGACAGGCACCTCCCTATGGCTACACCTTC.

The gene calls are TRBV6-6 and TRBJ2-7; 7 nucleotides agree with TRBD1. The CDR3 consists of 14 residues. V lost 8 bases, J lost 2 bases, and 9 bases stayed unmatched. In germline, CDR1 is MNHNY, CDR2 SVGAGI (reference sequence). CDR3 sequence reads: CASSSPTGPYEQYF. The DNA for the CDR3 is TGTGCCAGCTCATCACCGACAGGGCCCTACGAGCAGTACTTC.